This TCR beta chain comes out of a study of blood T cell repertoires in COVID-19. TCRdb's copy holds only in-frame clones and misses some; the assay was immunoSEQ multiplex PCR. Altogether fewer than 300,000 clones are present, approximately 84% being singletons, with the ten largest covering 15% to 18%. Germline V CDR1 and CDR2: LGHDT, YNNKEL (reference sequence). Between the trimmed V and J ends, which lost 0 bases and 9 bases, there was a span of 12 bases. The CDR3 consists of 14 residues. The V call is TRBV3-1 (or the pseudogene TRBV3-2), the J call TRBJ2-1; D not certain. The sample taken for sequencing was PBMCs or T cells enriched from blood (not recorded which). This TCR was recovered from a man aged 18 to 29 who had recovered from COVID-19. Here the CDR3 reads CASSQDLALSEQFF. The CDR3 coding sequence is TGTGCCAGCAGCCAAGATTTAGCTCTGAGTGAGCAGTTCTTC.